One and the same sample provided the 2 T cell receptor beta chains below, sequenced in a study of blood T cells in healthy people across ages. A second PCR, run for about 7 to 11 cycles, used a sample-barcoded 5' primer plus a J-beta primer mix. Via MiXCR, TCRdb re-called the 5' RACE reads, giving one row per CDR3 protein. This table holds roughly 1,700,000 distinct CDR3 sequences, 28% found once. The sequenced sample was blood. Receptors originate from a woman in her 30s in good health.

There are many counts of this clonotype. The chain carries TRBV20-1 and TRBJ2-7, with TRBD1 matching 7 bases. Trimming cost V 5 bases and J 3 bases; bases outside gene matches: 7. The CDR3 is 13 residues long. The V gene's germline CDR1 is DFQATT and CDR2 SNEGSKA (reference sequence). Here the CDR3 reads CSAPTGVGYEQYF. The CDR3 nucleotides read TGCAGTGCTCCAACAGGGGTGGGCTACGAGCAGTACTTC.

This sequence joins TRBV5-1 and TRBJ2-1, with D possibly TRBD2 on 5 matching bases. Trimming took off 0 bases at V and 8 bases at J, with 15 bases between the two ends. Germline lookup yields CDR1 SGHRS and CDR2 YFSETQ. This CDR3 is built from 15 residues. The CDR3 nucleotides read TGCGCCAGCAGCTTGGGGGGTGGGGAGCGGCATGAGCAGTTCTTC. It translates to CASSLGGGERHEQFF.